This T cell receptor beta chain came from a study of T cell responses to AZD1222 COVID-19 vaccine. The CDR3 runs to 14 residues. Germline CDR1 and CDR2: SGHNT and YYREEE (reference sequence). V shed 5 bases and J shed 10 bases, with 16 bases lying between them. This table comes from immunoSEQ multiplex PCR, and its TCRdb copy is limited to in-frame clones, with some not included. The sample comprises approximately 130,000 clones, 80% to 90% of which are singletons, and over 8% rests with the top ten. This clonotype originated in an adult in good health. V is TRBV5-4 and J is TRBJ1-6; D is perhaps TRBD1 (5 bases). The input for sequencing was peripheral blood, taken on day 0 of AZD1222 vaccination. As DNA, the CDR3 is TGTGCCAGCAGTAGGGAACAGGCGAGCTCACCCCTCCACTTT. Protein sequence: CASSREQASSPLHF. Looking up the rest from reference TRBV5-4 and TRBJ1-6 gives the full variable domain: ETGVTQSPTHLIKTRGQQVTLRCSSQSGHNTVSWYQQALGQGPQFIFQYYREEENGRGNFPPRFSGLQFPNYSSELNVNALELDDSALYLCASSREQASSPLHFGNGTRLTVT.